This TCR beta chain was recorded in a study of T cells in Graves' hyperthyroidism and ophthalmopathy. Many counts were recorded for this clonotype. RNA transcripts served as the template for amplifying TCR beta CDR3 regions. When the TCR CDR3 underwent first-round RT-PCR, the HTBI primer set was used. Each CDR3 protein is one row after TCRdb ran MiXCR on the multiplex PCR reads. The sample includes approximately 510,000 distinct CDR3 sequences, around 21% seen only once; the top ten take more than 20%. The CDR3 loop spans 12 amino acids. Trimming took 8 bases from V and 2 from J, leaving 12 bases between them. CDR1 is DFQATT, CDR2 SNEGSKA, per germline (reference sequence).

The specimen sequenced was blood. The J gene is TRBJ1-1, the V gene TRBV20-1; TRBD1 might be the D (6 bases). The receptor's source is a man between 18 and 29 years old with Graves' hyperthyroidism. The chain's CDR3 is CSWKGDNTEAFF. The CDR3 DNA sequence: TGCAGTTGGAAGGGGGATAACACTGAAGCTTTCTTT.